This T cell receptor (beta chain) came from a study of immune cell composition in non-small cell lung cancer. TCRdb keeps only in-frame clones here, not all; method: immunoSEQ multiplex PCR. The sample lists 13,000 or so clones, approximately 80% occurring once. This CDR3 has 18 residues. The germline CDR1 and CDR2 sequences are KGHSH and LQKENI. V gave up 1 base and J gave up 4 bases; unmatched junction bases: 10. Frozen unsorted single-cell suspensions supplied the genomic DNA. The receptor was isolated from a human donor with non-small cell lung cancer. The rearrangement links TRBV18 to TRBJ1-1; 12 bases match TRBD1. What was sequenced was lung tumor tissue. CDR3 DNA sequence: TGTGCCAGCTCACCACTGGGGACAGGGGGCGCTTCACGCACTGAAGCTTTCTTT. Its translation: CASSPLGTGGASRTEAFF.